These 28 T cell receptor beta chains share one sample of origin, sequenced in a study of blood T cells in healthy people across ages. Combining a sample-barcoded 5' primer with a J-beta primer mix, a second PCR ran for roughly 6 to 11 cycles. From the 5' RACE reads, TCRdb called clonotypes with MiXCR, one entry per CDR3 protein. The top ten clones hold around 11% of a sample with about 1.6 million distinct CDR3 sequences, about 32% of them seen once. The sample comprised blood. Receptor source: a woman in her twenties or thirties in good health.

This clonotype was observed a few times. The chain uses TRBV5-1 and TRBJ2-5, with 8 bases fitting TRBD2. In germline, CDR1 is SGHRS, CDR2 YFSETQ. The CDR3 length is 17 residues. The V gene end was trimmed by 0 bases and the J gene end by 1 base; junction bases not matched to a gene: 8. This CDR3 is CASSLDGRAKIQETQYF. In nucleotides, the CDR3 is TGCGCCAGCAGCTTGGACGGGAGGGCGAAAATCCAAGAGACCCAGTACTTC.

This sequence joins TRBV20-1 and TRBJ2-5; possibly TRBD1 or TRBD2 for D (6 bases each). The CDR3 sequence is 14 residues long. In germline, CDR1 is DFQATT, CDR2 SNEGSKA (reference sequence). Trimming removed 2 bases at V and 2 bases at J, with 12 bases between. The CDR3 region is CSARKLGGQETQYF. For the CDR3, the DNA is TGCAGTGCTAGAAAACTAGGGGGGCAAGAGACCCAGTACTTC.

As for this clonotype: The germline gene is not matched at one end of the junction; a read error may be the cause. The CDR3 DNA is TGCGCCAGCAGCCGGGACCAGTACAGTGAGCAGTTCTTC. Translating gives CASSRDQYSEQFF. The rearrangement joins TRBV5-1 to TRBJ2-1; D assignment may be TRBD1 or TRBD2 (5 bases each). In germline, CDR1 is SGHRS, CDR2 YFSETQ. This CDR3 has 13 residues.

This clonotype occurred a few times. This sequence joins TRBV12-3 or TRBV12-4 and TRBJ2-5, with TRBD2 matching 7 bases. CDR3 length equals 14 residues. V lost 3 bases and J lost 3; bases outside the gene matches: 4. The CDR3 spells CASSFGGGEETQYF. The CDR3 DNA reads TGTGCCAGCAGTTTCGGTGGGGGGGAAGAGACCCAGTACTTC.

This clonotype is a singleton in its sample. A much bigger clone sits one base away, suggesting this may be a read error. The chain carries TRBV4-1 and TRBJ2-1; 7 bases map to TRBD2. The CDR3 runs to 16 residues. Germline loops: CDR1 MGHRA, CDR2 YSYEKL. Written as DNA, the CDR3 is TGCGCCAGCAGCAGTAGCGGGTGGATTCCCTACAATGGGCAGTTCTTC. The encoded protein is CASSSSGWIPYNGQFF.

This clonotype was seen a few times. The gene calls are TRBV5-1 and TRBJ1-1; no firm D call. Trimming shortened V by 0 bases and J by 0 bases, and 9 bases separated the two germline ends. Germline V gene data show CDR1 as SGHRS and CDR2 as YFSETQ. The CDR3 runs 15 residues. CDR3 amino acids: CASSLGQLMNTEAFF. The CDR3 nucleotides read TGCGCCAGCAGCTTGGGACAACTCATGAACACTGAAGCTTTCTTT.

The chain uses TRBV6-1 and TRBJ2-3; no clear D gene. CDR3 length equals 14 residues. CDR1 is MNHNS and CDR2 is SASEGT in the germline V gene. V gave up 7 bases and J gave up 10 bases, with 21 bases separating them. The CDR3 reads CASKVWLPLESQYF. The CDR3 DNA sequence: TGTGCCAGCAAGGTTTGGCTACCCTTAGAATCGCAGTATTTT.

This clonotype was observed a few times. The rearrangement uses TRBV7-2 and TRBJ2-7; D uncertain. The CDR3 runs to 14 residues. The germline CDR1 and CDR2 sequences are SGHTA and FQGNSA. Trimming stripped 5 bases from V and 0 bases from J, with 11 bases between. The CDR3 DNA reads as TGTGCCAGCAGCGTGAACTTCCGCTCCTACGAGCAGTACTTC. This encodes CASSVNFRSYEQYF.

This clonotype was observed a handful of times. The chain uses TRBV13 and TRBJ2-3, with a tentative D call TRBD2 (5 bases). CDR3 length: 13 amino acids. The germline V gene has CDR1 PRHDT and CDR2 FYEKMQ (reference sequence). V lost 5 bases, J lost 3 bases, and 9 bases lay in between. The CDR3 loop is CASSLCGTDTQYF. The DNA of the CDR3 is TGTGCCAGCAGCCTCTGCGGGACAGATACGCAGTATTTT.

In this sample, this clonotype turned up many times. The V call is TRBV20-1, the J call TRBJ1-2, with D perhaps matching TRBD1 (5 bases). Germline V CDR1 and CDR2: DFQATT, SNEGSKA (reference sequence). This CDR3 spans 13 amino acids. V was pared by 3 bases and J by 6 bases, with 14 bases between. CDR3 nucleotides: TGCAGTGCTAGGGAAGGGACCGCGAATGGCTACACCTTC. Translating gives CSAREGTANGYTF.

The chain uses TRBV9 and TRBJ2-1; 14 bases fit TRBD2. Germline CDR1 and CDR2: SGDLS and YYNGEE. Trimming took 0 bases from V and 6 from J; bases not matched to a gene: 11. This CDR3 is 19 amino acids long. The chain's CDR3 is CASSVAGTSGRKVGNEQFF. DNA of the CDR3: TGTGCCAGCAGCGTAGCCGGGACTAGCGGGAGAAAAGTGGGCAATGAGCAGTTCTTC.

The chain uses TRBV6-1 and TRBJ1-1; D is unclear. The CDR3 runs 14 residues. The germline V gene has CDR1 MNHNS and CDR2 SASEGT. V lost 2 bases and J 0 bases, leaving 7 bases between the germline ends. The chain's CDR3 is CASSEFNVNTEAFF. The CDR3, as DNA: TGTGCCAGCAGTGAATTTAACGTGAACACTGAAGCTTTCTTT.

This clonotype has more than one count but fewer than ten. The chain couples TRBV7-9 to TRBJ2-1; either TRBD1 or TRBD2 may fit D (6 bases each). CDR1 and CDR2 (germline): SEHNR, FQNEAQ (reference sequence). The V gene lost 5 bases and the J gene lost 10 bases, with 15 bases spanning the gap. The CDR3 is 13 residues long. The CDR3 DNA sequence: TGTGCCAGCAGCCCACGACTAGGGGGGGAGCAGTTCTTC. It translates to CASSPRLGGEQFF.

In this sample, this clonotype turned up a few times. The CDR3 DNA follows: TGCAGTGCCGGACAGGGCCTTGACTATGGCTACACCTTC. This sequence encodes CSAGQGLDYGYTF. The chain couples TRBV20-1 to TRBJ1-2, with 8 bases lining up with TRBD1. V was clipped by 6 bases and J by 3 bases; unmatched bases: 6. Germline lookup yields CDR1 DFQATT and CDR2 SNEGSKA (reference sequence). The CDR3 runs to 13 residues.

This clonotype was seen a handful of times. The V call is TRBV4-2, the J call TRBJ1-1; TRBD1 matches 7 bases. This CDR3 comprises 16 residues. Germline V gene data show CDR1 as LGHNA and CDR2 as YNFKEQ. V lost 2 bases to trimming and J lost 1 base; unmatched junction nucleotides: 7. The CDR3 DNA sequence: TGTGCCAGCAGCCAATCTACAGGGGCAACGAACACTGAAGCTTTCTTT. Its protein product is CASSQSTGATNTEAFF.

This clonotype was recorded a few times. The chain carries TRBV7-9 and TRBJ2-7; D not resolved. CDR1 SEHNR and CDR2 FQNEAQ come from the germline V gene (reference sequence). Trimming removed 2 bases from V and 5 bases from J, with 13 bases in between. The length of the CDR3 is 14 residues. The CDR3 coding sequence is TGTGCCAGCAGCTTATCGCTTAGGGCTCACGAGCAGTACTTC. This codes for CASSLSLRAHEQYF.

The J gene is TRBJ2-1, the V gene TRBV6-6, with 9 bases identical to TRBD2. The junction had 1 base not matched to a gene; V was cut back by 4 bases and J by 0 bases. CDR1 is MNHNY, CDR2 SVGAGI, per germline (reference sequence). The CDR3 extends over 15 amino acids. CDR3 DNA: TGTGCCAGCAGTTCAGCGGGGGGCTCCTACAATGAGCAGTTCTTC. It codes for CASSSAGGSYNEQFF.

This clonotype has more than one count but fewer than ten. The rearrangement joins TRBV20-1 to TRBJ1-4; D ambiguous. The germline CDR1 and CDR2 sequences are DFQATT and SNEGSKA (reference sequence). The CDR3 has 13 amino acids. Between the trimmed V and J ends, which lost 2 bases and 8 bases, there was a span of 12 bases. CDR3: CSARRSKNEKLFF. DNA for the CDR3: TGCAGTGCTAGACGTTCGAAGAACGAAAAACTGTTTTTT.

In regard to this clonotype: An end of the junction does not agree with germline; a read error may underlie this. V is TRBV5-1 and J is TRBJ2-1, with TRBD2 matching over 9 bases. CDR1 is SGHRS, CDR2 YFSETQ, per germline. The CDR3 has 16 amino acids. CDR3: CASTPDSGSSYNERFF. The DNA of the CDR3 is TGCGCCAGCACCCCGGATAGCGGGAGTTCCTACAATGAGCGGTTCTTC.

As regards this clonotype: Its ends do not fully match the called genes, so a read error is possible. J is TRBJ1-1 and V is TRBV7-3, with TRBD1 identical over 12 bases. CDR3 length: 15 residues. Germline CDR1 is SGHTA and CDR2 is FQGTGA. The CDR3 here is CTSSLGTGGLTEAFF. As DNA, the CDR3 is TGTACCAGCAGCTTAGGGACAGGGGGCCTCACTGAAGCTTTCTTT.

The rearrangement uses TRBV14 and TRBJ2-7; D remains ambiguous. The end of the DNA aligns better with TRBJ2-1, so the J call may be wrong. In germline, CDR1 is SGHDN, CDR2 FVKESK. The CDR3 length is 16 residues. Here the CDR3 reads CASSPRPYSPYNEQFF. The CDR3 DNA is TGTGCCAGCAGCCCCCGGCCGTATAGCCCCTACAATGAGCAGTTCTTC.

This clonotype appeared once. This sequence joins TRBV10-3 and TRBJ1-5; 7 bases are a match to TRBD1. The germline gives CDR1 ENHRY, CDR2 SYGVKD. The CDR3 runs 13 residues. Losses at the gene ends were 2 bases for V and 5 bases for J; bases not matched to a gene: 0. CDR3 residues: CAISETGDQPQHF. In DNA form, the CDR3 reads TGTGCCATCAGTGAGACAGGGGATCAGCCCCAGCATTTT.

This clonotype was counted a few times. The rearrangement links TRBV5-4 to TRBJ2-7; D may be TRBD1 or TRBD2 (5 bases each). The germline V gene has CDR1 SGHNT and CDR2 YYREEE (reference sequence). The CDR3 is 16 amino acids. The V end was cut by 0 bases, the J end by 0 bases, with 13 bases between. The CDR3 DNA reads TGTGCCAGCAGCTTGGGGGGGTCCAAATACTCCTACGAGCAGTACTTC. This translates into CASSLGGSKYSYEQYF.

This clonotype showed up many times. The V and J genes are TRBV28 and TRBJ2-1; D is unresolved. The CDR3 is 13 amino acids. Trimming shortened V by 7 bases and J by 0 bases, and 7 bases separated the two germline ends. Germline V gives CDR1 MDHEN, CDR2 SYDVKM. The DNA of the CDR3 is TGTGCCAGCACCCTAAGCTCCTACAATGAGCAGTTCTTC. Translating it yields CASTLSSYNEQFF.

This chain joins TRBV6-1 and TRBJ2-1; 14 bases agree with TRBD2. V was pared by 6 bases and J by 2 bases, with 3 bases of the junction left unmatched. The CDR3 sequence is 16 residues long. The germline V gene encodes CDR1 MNHNS and CDR2 SASEGT. CDR3 sequence reads: CASRGLAGDPYNEQFF. CDR3 DNA: TGTGCCAGCAGGGGACTAGCGGGAGATCCCTACAATGAGCAGTTCTTC.

The rearrangement uses TRBV2 and TRBJ1-3; weak D call: TRBD1 (6 bases). CDR1 is SNHLY, CDR2 FYNNEI, per germline. V was pared by 6 bases and J by 0 bases, with 9 bases between. This CDR3 region has 14 residues. DNA for the CDR3: TGTGCCAGCAGGGAGACAGGCTCTGGAAACACCATATATTTT. Encoded protein: CASRETGSGNTIYF.

The J gene is TRBJ2-1, the V gene TRBV27, with TRBD2 matching over 13 bases. Germline CDR1 MNHEY, CDR2 SMNVEV (reference sequence). The CDR3 extends over 22 amino acids. With V trimmed by 1 base and J by 0 bases, 15 bases remained unmatched. The CDR3 DNA reads as TGTGCCAGCAGTTTATGGGGTTCCGGGACTAGCGGGACAGGGGGCTCCTACAATGAGCAGTTCTTC. Its translation is CASSLWGSGTSGTGGSYNEQFF.

The genes are TRBV28 and TRBJ2-7; TRBD2 aligns across 7 bases. CDR1 MDHEN and CDR2 SYDVKM come from the germline V gene. The CDR3 extends over 14 amino acids. Trimming removed 8 bases from V and 0 bases from J; junction bases left unmatched: 7. DNA of the CDR3: TGTGCCAGCCGCCCCGGGGGGACCTCCTACGAGCAGTACTTC. Protein sequence: CASRPGGTSYEQYF.